This TCR beta chain was recorded in a study of cytomegalovirus exposure and HLA in healthy donors. Findings and caveats of the study: In vitro testing confirmed a few CMV-associated chains as specific for CMV antigens. Among donors in an Asian-associated ancestry cluster, a later analysis reportedly found fewer N-insertions than the roughly 680-donor mean.

PCR involved 60 Vbeta and 13 Jbeta primers. Assay: immunoSEQ multiplex PCR; the TCRdb copy retains only in-frame clones and omits some. The sample gives some 140,000 clones, 79% of which show up once; roughly 6.8% is in the top ten. As to this clone: Its antigen is not known.

The CDR3 loop spans 16 amino acids. J lost 8 bases, V lost 1 base, and 6 bases had no gene match. Germline-derived CDR1 and CDR2 are MRHNA and SNTAGT. The clonotype was recovered from a man between 35 and 55 years old in good health and CMV-seropositive. The sequenced sample consisted of PBMCs. This chain connects TRBV6-4 to TRBJ2-1, with TRBD1 matching 12 bases. The CDR3 here is CASSDWGGQGAHEQFF. As DNA, the CDR3 is TGTGCCAGCAGTGACTGGGGGGGACAGGGGGCCCATGAGCAGTTCTTC.